These 21 T cell receptor beta chains were all obtained from the same sample, sequenced in a study of blood T cell repertoires in COVID-19. The data were produced by immunoSEQ multiplex PCR, yet TCRdb's version contains in-frame clones alone and is incomplete. The sample carries a few hundred thousand clones, 70% to 90% recorded once. The sample consisted of PBMCs or T cells enriched from blood (not recorded which). The receptors originated from a woman aged 18-30 years who had been exposed to COVID-19.

This clone was observed a single time. This rearrangement joins TRBV5-1 to TRBJ1-1; D gene unclear. Germline loops: CDR1 SGHRS, CDR2 YFSETQ. The CDR3 spans 14 residues. The V gene lost 4 bases and the J gene lost 0 bases, with 10 bases spanning the gap. The DNA for the CDR3 is TGCGCCAGCAGCCATCTCGGGTTGAACACTGAAGCTTTCTTT. This gives the protein CASSHLGLNTEAFF.

The chain joins TRBV11-1 to TRBJ1-6, with no clear D. Germline V CDR1 and CDR2: SGHAT, FQDESV (reference sequence). The CDR3 spans 16 residues. V gave up 3 bases and J gave up 0 bases, with 9 bases separating them. The CDR3 nucleotides read TGTGCCAGCAGCTTCCGGGAGAGCTCCTATAATTCACCCCTCCACTTT. Residues: CASSFRESSYNSPLHF. Complete variable domain (other parts from reference TRBV11-1 and TRBJ1-6): EAEVAQSPRYKITEKSQAVAFWCDPISGHATLYWYRQILGQGPELLVQFQDESVVDDSQLPKDRFSAERLKGVDSTLKIQPAELGDSAMYLCASSFRESSYNSPLHFGNGTRLTVT.

Only one count was recorded for this clone. This chain links TRBV11-2 with TRBJ1-2; D may be TRBD1 (6 bases). The germline gives CDR1 SGHAT, CDR2 FQNNGV. Deletions cut 1 base from V and 4 bases from J, with 10 bases between. CDR3 size: 14 residues. The CDR3 is CASSLAGVSYGYTF. The CDR3 DNA reads as TGTGCCAGCAGCTTAGCAGGGGTCAGCTATGGCTACACCTTC. Full variable domain (outside the CDR3, taken from reference TRBV11-2 and TRBJ1-2): EAGVAQSPRYKIIEKRQSVAFWCNPISGHATLYWYQQILGQGPKLLIQFQNNGVVDDSQLPKDRFSAERLKGVDSTLKIQPAKLEDSAVYLCASSLAGVSYGYTFGSGTRLTVV.

The chain combines TRBV19 with TRBJ2-7; the match to TRBD1 covers 10 bases. Trimming removed 1 base from V and 5 bases from J; junction bases left unmatched: 8. CDR3 length: 16 amino acids. The germline V gene has CDR1 LNHDA and CDR2 SQIVND (reference sequence). CDR3 sequence (DNA): TGTGCCAGTAGTATAGGCCGGGACAGGGGATCTCACGAGCAGTACTTC. Encoded protein: CASSIGRDRGSHEQYF. Full variable domain (remainder filled in from reference TRBV19 and TRBJ2-7): DGGITQSPKYLFRKEGQNVTLSCEQNLNHDAMYWYRQDPGQGLRLIYYSQIVNDFQKGDIAEGYSVSREKKESFPLTVTSAQKNPTAFYLCASSIGRDRGSHEQYFGPGTRLTVT.

The V call is TRBV18, the J call TRBJ1-1, with D possibly being TRBD1 (6 bases). V was clipped by 7 bases and J by 0 bases, with 12 bases between them. The CDR3 runs 14 residues. Looked up from germline, CDR1 is KGHSH and CDR2 is LQKENI. This CDR3 is CASCEGQLNTEAFF. The CDR3 region has the DNA TGTGCCAGCTGTGAGGGACAACTGAACACTGAAGCTTTCTTT. The full variable domain, with the rest looked up from reference TRBV18 and TRBJ1-1, is NAGVMQNPRHLVRRRGQEARLRCSPMKGHSHVYWYRQLPEEGLKFMVYLQKENIIDESGMPKERFSAEFPKEGPSILRIQQVVRGDSAAYFCASCEGQLNTEAFFGQGTRLTVV.

V and J are TRBV5-1 and TRBJ2-5, with a tentative D call TRBD2 (6 bases). This CDR3 contains 15 residues. V was shortened by 3 bases and J by 4 bases, with 16 bases between the two germline ends. CDR1 SGHRS and CDR2 YFSETQ come from the germline V gene. The CDR3 sequence is CASSSGSIAAETQYF. CDR3 DNA: TGCGCCAGCAGCTCGGGATCGATAGCGGCAGAGACCCAGTACTTC.

The chain couples TRBV13 to TRBJ1-1; no clear D gene. CDR1 PRHDT and CDR2 FYEKMQ come from the germline V gene (reference sequence). Between the trimmed V and J ends, which lost 6 bases and 5 bases, there was a span of 16 bases. The CDR3 consists of 14 residues. The CDR3 DNA is TGTGCCAGCAGTCGTACGGAGTATGATACTGAAGCTTTCTTT. It specifies CASSRTEYDTEAFF.

This clone appeared a single time. V usage is TRBV5-8 and J usage is TRBJ2-5; D might be TRBD2 (5 bases). Germline V gene lookup returns CDR1 SGHTS and CDR2 YDEGEE. Trimming pared 3 bases from V and 1 base from J, leaving 16 bases between. The CDR3 is 16 residues long. The CDR3 DNA follows: TGTGCCAGCAGCTCGGGAAACGTTGTTGGCCAAGAGACCCAGTACTTC. It translates to CASSSGNVVGQETQYF.

The J gene is TRBJ2-5, the V gene TRBV15; TRBD1 might be the D (6 bases). Trimming took 5 bases from V and 4 from J, leaving 17 bases between them. Looked up from germline, CDR1 is LNHNV and CDR2 is YYDKDF (reference sequence). The CDR3 runs to 15 residues. The CDR3 here is CATSARDTSRETQYF. In DNA form, the CDR3 reads TGTGCCACCAGCGCCCGGGACACATCGAGAGAGACCCAGTACTTC.

The rearrangement joins TRBV6-5 to TRBJ2-3; 11 nucleotides align to TRBD2. The germline gives CDR1 MNHEY, CDR2 SVGAGI. The CDR3 runs 14 residues. With 11 bases clipped from V and 2 bases from J, the junction kept 6 bases outside the gene matches. CDR3 in DNA: TGTGCCGGACATAGCGGGGGGGCCACAGATACGCAGTATTTT. Its translation is CAGHSGGATDTQYF.

The chain is built from TRBV29-1 and TRBJ1-2; D remains ambiguous. Looked up from germline, CDR1 is SQVTM and CDR2 is ANQGSEA. This CDR3 has 12 amino acids. V lost 1 base, J lost 6 bases, and 9 bases lay in between. DNA for the CDR3: TGCAGCGTTGAAGTGAGGCCACATGGCTACACCTTC. This sequence encodes CSVEVRPHGYTF.

The V call is TRBV4-1, the J call TRBJ1-5; a possible D gene is TRBD1 (5 bases). The germline V gene encodes CDR1 MGHRA and CDR2 YSYEKL. The V gene lost 0 bases and the J gene lost 5 bases, with 8 bases spanning the gap. The CDR3 covers 14 residues. This CDR3 is CASSQEGADQPQHF. DNA for the CDR3: TGCGCCAGCAGCCAAGAAGGGGCCGATCAGCCCCAGCATTTT.

CDR3 DNA: TGTGCCAGCAGCGGTAATAGCAATCAGCCCCAGCATTTT. Protein sequence: CASSGNSNQPQHF. V gene TRBV28 combines with J gene TRBJ1-5; D is unresolved. The V end was cut by 6 bases, the J end by 0 bases, with 6 bases between. This CDR3 is 13 amino acids long. The V gene's germline CDR1 is MDHEN and CDR2 SYDVKM.

J is TRBJ1-5 and V is TRBV6-2 or TRBV6-3; D might be TRBD1 (6 bases). The CDR3 spans 13 residues. CDR1 is MNHEY and CDR2 is SVGEGT in the germline V gene. V lost 2 bases and J 9 bases, leaving 11 bases between the germline ends. The CDR3 reads CASSYGGVGPQHF. The CDR3 DNA sequence: TGTGCCAGCAGTTACGGGGGCGTGGGGCCCCAGCATTTT.

V usage is TRBV5-1 and J usage is TRBJ1-1; TRBD1 is a possible D gene (5 bases). This CDR3 contains 14 residues. Germline V gives CDR1 SGHRS, CDR2 YFSETQ. V was trimmed by 0 bases and J by 9 bases, leaving 15 bases between them. CDR3 sequence reads: CASSLARDFPKAFF. CDR3 DNA: TGCGCCAGCAGCTTGGCCCGGGACTTTCCTAAAGCTTTCTTT. Combining the CDR3 with reference TRBV5-1 and TRBJ1-1 gives the whole variable domain KAGVTQTPRYLIKTRGQQVTLSCSPISGHRSVSWYQQTPGQGLQFLFEYFSETQRNKGNFPGRFSGRQFSNSRSEMNVSTLELGDSALYLCASSLARDFPKAFFGQGTRLTVV.

This chain connects TRBV30 to TRBJ2-3; 8 bases agree with TRBD2. This CDR3 has 17 amino acids. Germline assignment: CDR1 GTSNPN and CDR2 SVGIG (reference sequence). Trimming at V came to 4 bases and at J to 4 bases, leaving 16 bases not matched to a gene. Here the CDR3 reads CAWTKKDGGGSPDTQYF. The CDR3 DNA sequence: TGTGCCTGGACCAAAAAGGACGGCGGGGGGAGCCCAGATACGCAGTATTTT.

The chain has TRBV24-1 and TRBJ1-5, with D perhaps matching TRBD1 (6 bases). CDR3 length: 20 residues. The V gene lost 8 bases and the J gene lost 0 bases, with 28 bases spanning the gap. Germline CDR1 is KGHDR and CDR2 is SFDVKD. The CDR3 reads CATMAAGTQSNDDSNQPQHF. CDR3 bases: TGTGCCACCATGGCCGCAGGGACACAGAGTAACGATGATAGCAATCAGCCCCAGCATTTT.

The rearrangement links TRBV14 to TRBJ2-3; D is undetermined. Trimming cost V 2 bases and J 0 bases, with 6 bases left between them. Germline loops: CDR1 SGHDN, CDR2 FVKESK. This CDR3 spans 14 amino acids. CDR3 protein: CASSQTSSTDTQYF. The DNA of the CDR3 is TGTGCCAGCAGCCAAACGAGTAGCACAGATACGCAGTATTTT.

The chain recombines TRBV7-8 with TRBJ2-5, with 7 bases lining up with TRBD1. Germline V gene lookup returns CDR1 SGHVS and CDR2 FQNEAQ. V gave up 4 bases and J gave up 5 bases; unmatched junction bases: 10. The CDR3 consists of 15 residues. The DNA of the CDR3 is TGTGCCAGCAGCTCACCGGGACAGCGGTGGGAGACCCAGTACTTC. Amino acid sequence: CASSSPGQRWETQYF.

This chain uses TRBV29-1 with TRBJ1-1; D ambiguous. Trimming took off 6 bases at V and 1 base at J, with 12 bases between the two ends. Germline-derived CDR1 and CDR2 are SQVTM and ANQGSEA. CDR3 length: 13 residues. The CDR3 coding sequence is TGCAGCGTCCTCACGGTCTCGAACACTGAAGCTTTCTTT. Amino acid sequence: CSVLTVSNTEAFF.

The chain has TRBV4-3 and TRBJ1-1, with D perhaps TRBD1 (6 bases). V was trimmed by 1 base and J by 5 bases, leaving 14 bases between them. CDR1 is LGHNA, CDR2 YSLEER, per germline. The CDR3 is 15 amino acids. DNA of the CDR3: TGCGCCAGCAGCCAAGGCAGGGGATCCGGTACTGAAGCTTTCTTT. Protein sequence: CASSQGRGSGTEAFF.